This T cell receptor beta chain originates from a study of T cells after somatic rescue of genetic block. Data came from immunoSEQ multiplex PCR; TCRdb stores just in-frame clones and leaves some out. The data contain over 14,000 clones, roughly 70% of them seen just once; the ten biggest clones take up around 28%. The TCR comes from a man aged 18 to 30. Specimen: peripheral blood mononuclear cells (PBMCs).

The CDR3 bases are TGTGCCAGCAGGAAAGAGGGGGCACGGTATGGCTACACCTTC. Protein: CASRKEGARYGYTF. The rearrangement uses TRBV28 and TRBJ1-2; TRBD1 matches at 7 bases. V trimming: 6 bases; J trimming: 5 bases; junction bases outside the gene matches: 9. CDR3 length equals 14 residues. The germline V gene has CDR1 MDHEN and CDR2 SYDVKM.